This T cell receptor beta chain is from a study of beta chain features in type 1 diabetes. Turning to the study itself: Patients did not differ from healthy donors in age, gender or cell yield. Study-wide results and caveats: Diminished insertions and augmented deletions at VDJ junctions characterized type 1 diabetes patients.

This CDR3 region has 13 residues. Trimming shortened V by 5 bases and J by 0 bases, and 8 bases separated the two germline ends. Germline loops: CDR1 SEHNR, CDR2 FQNEAQ (reference sequence). The whole isolated RNA underwent reverse transcription, so sequencing captured expressed TCRB transcripts. Sequencing used immunoSEQ multiplex PCR; TCRdb keeps in-frame clones, though not all of them. The table has more than 60,000 clones, roughly 60% seen once. This clone was detected a few times. As yet, its antigen is unknown. This rearrangement joins TRBV7-9 to TRBJ2-7; tentatively, D is TRBD2 (5 bases). The source of this sequence is a woman between 18 and 29 years old in good health. Input material: Tregs from blood. The CDR3 sequence: CASSTGSSYEQYF. The CDR3 DNA reads as TGTGCCAGCAGCACGGGAAGCTCCTACGAGCAGTACTTC.